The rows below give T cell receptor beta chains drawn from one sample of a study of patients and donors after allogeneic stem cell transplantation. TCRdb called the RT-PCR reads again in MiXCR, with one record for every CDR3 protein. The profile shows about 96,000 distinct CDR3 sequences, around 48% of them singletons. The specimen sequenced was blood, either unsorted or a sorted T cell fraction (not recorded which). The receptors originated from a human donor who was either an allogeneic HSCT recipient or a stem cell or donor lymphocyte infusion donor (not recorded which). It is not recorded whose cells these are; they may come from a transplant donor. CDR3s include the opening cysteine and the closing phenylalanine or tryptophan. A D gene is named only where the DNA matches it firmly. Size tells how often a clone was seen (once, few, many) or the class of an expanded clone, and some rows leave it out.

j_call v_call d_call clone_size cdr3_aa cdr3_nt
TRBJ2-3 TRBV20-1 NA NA CSAREVADTQYF TGCAGTGCTAGAGAGGTGGCAGATACGCAGTATTTT
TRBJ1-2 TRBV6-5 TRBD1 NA CASSRTGGMGYGYTF TGTGCCAGCAGCCGGACAGGGGGTATGGGCTATGGCTACACCTTC
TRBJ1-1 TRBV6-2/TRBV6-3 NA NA CASSYGAGYMNTEAFF TGTGCCAGCAGTTACGGCGCGGGATATATGAACACTGAAGCTTTCTTT
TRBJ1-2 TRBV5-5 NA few CASSMMNPGFGYTF TGTGCCAGCAGCATGATGAATCCAGGGTTTGGCTACACCTTC
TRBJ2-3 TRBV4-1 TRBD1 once CASSQDGTGADTQYF TGCGCCAGCAGCCAAGATGGGACAGGGGCAGATACGCAGTATTTT
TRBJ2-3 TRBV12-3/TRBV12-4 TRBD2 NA CASSFWRGGRARDTQYF TGTGCCAGCAGTTTCTGGAGAGGCGGGAGGGCCAGGGATACGCAGTATTTT
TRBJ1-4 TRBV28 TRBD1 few CASRDSNSVPGEKLFF TGTGCCAGCCGGGACAGTAATTCCGTACCGGGCGAAAAACTGTTTTTT
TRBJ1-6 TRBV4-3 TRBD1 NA CASSQSPGTGGSPLHF TGCGCCAGCAGCCAATCCCCCGGGACAGGCGGGTCACCCCTCCACTTT
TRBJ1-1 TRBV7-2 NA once CASSLDDLRNTEAFF TGTGCCAGCAGCTTAGACGATCTTCGGAACACTGAAGCTTTCTTT
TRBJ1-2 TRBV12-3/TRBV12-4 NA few CASSLARRYTF TGTGCCAGCAGTTTGGCCAGGCGGTACACCTTC
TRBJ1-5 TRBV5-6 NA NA CASSSRVYSNQPQHF TGTGCCAGCAGCTCTCGGGTCTATAGCAATCAGCCCCAGCATTTT
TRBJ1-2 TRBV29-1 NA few CSVEPRDGGYTF TGCAGCGTTGAGCCCAGGGATGGAGGCTACACCTTC
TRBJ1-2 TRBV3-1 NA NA CASSQRGGKRYGYTF TGTGCCAGCAGCCAACGGGGGGGGAAACGCTATGGCTACACCTTC
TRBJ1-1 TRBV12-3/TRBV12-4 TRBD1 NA CASRLRTGLRTAEAFF TGTGCCAGCAGACTAAGGACAGGGCTAAGAACGGCTGAAGCTTTCTTT
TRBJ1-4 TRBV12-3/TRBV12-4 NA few CASRKDSDNEKLFF TGTGCCAGCAGGAAGGACAGTGATAATGAAAAACTGTTTTTT
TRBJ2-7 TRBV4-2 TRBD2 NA CASSHLAGGPNYEQYF TGTGCCAGCAGCCACCTAGCGGGAGGGCCTAACTACGAGCAGTACTTC
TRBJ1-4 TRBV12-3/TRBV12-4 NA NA CASSLRQVEKLFF TGTGCCAGCAGTTTACGGCAGGTTGAAAAACTGTTTTTT
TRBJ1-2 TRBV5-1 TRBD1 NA CASSLVSSAGGGGYTF TGCGCCAGCAGCTTGGTTTCTTCGGCAGGGGGCGGCGGCTACACCTTC
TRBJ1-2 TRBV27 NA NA CASSYRPLGARGYTF TGTGCCAGCAGTTATCGCCCGTTAGGGGCTCGGGGCTACACCTTC
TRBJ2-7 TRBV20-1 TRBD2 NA CSAPRPGTSGHYEQYF TGCAGTGCCCCAAGGCCCGGGACTAGCGGACACTACGAGCAGTACTTC
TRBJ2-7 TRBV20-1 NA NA CSARGVYEQYF TGCAGTGCTAGAGGAGTCTACGAGCAGTACTTC
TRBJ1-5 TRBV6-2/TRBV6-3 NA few CASSPRYPGYQPQHF TGTGCCAGCAGTCCCAGATATCCGGGTTATCAGCCCCAGCATTTT
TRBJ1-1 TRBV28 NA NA CASSFRVRTEAFF TGTGCCAGCAGTTTCAGGGTTCGCACTGAAGCTTTCTTT
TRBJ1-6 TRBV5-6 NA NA CASSLWADSPLHF TGTGCCAGCAGCTTGTGGGCGGATTCACCCCTCCACTTT
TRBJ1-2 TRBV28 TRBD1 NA CASSSTGTGIGYYGYTF TGTGCCAGCAGTTCTACCGGGACAGGGATTGGCTACTATGGCTACACCTTC
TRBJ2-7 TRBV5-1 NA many CASRLQGKSEQYF TGCGCCAGCAGGCTGCAAGGGAAGTCCGAGCAGTACTTC
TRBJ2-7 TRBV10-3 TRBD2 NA CAISGGTSGREGEQYF TGTGCCATCAGTGGGGGGACTAGCGGGAGAGAAGGTGAGCAGTACTTC
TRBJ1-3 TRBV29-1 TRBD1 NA CSALGQSTLLLF TGCAGCGCCCTGGGACAGTCCACCCTGCTACTATTT